The 20 T cell receptor beta chains listed next were all sequenced from one sample in a study of cytomegalovirus exposure and HLA in healthy donors. Primers included in the PCR were 60 Vbeta and 13 Jbeta primers. Assay used: immunoSEQ multiplex PCR; TCRdb lists only in-frame clones, some missing. There are around 180,000 clones in the sample; over 80% occur only once, and 1.2% lies in the top ten. Sequencing was carried out using PBMCs. These receptors were collected from a boy aged 2 to 10 in good health and CMV-seronegative.

The CDR3 region has the DNA TGTGCCAGTAGCGATGGGAGACAGGGTTTTAGCAATCAGCCCCAGCATTTT. Encoded protein: CASSDGRQGFSNQPQHF. The J gene is TRBJ1-5, the V gene TRBV19; 7 bases map to TRBD1. The CDR3 runs to 17 residues. V dropped 6 bases and J dropped 0; count of bases not matched to a gene: 11. Germline V gene data show CDR1 as LNHDA and CDR2 as SQIVND (reference sequence).

The chain joins TRBV6-6 to TRBJ2-7, with 9 bases aligning to TRBD1. The CDR3 extends over 13 amino acids. Germline V gives CDR1 MNHNY, CDR2 SVGAGI (reference sequence). The ends lost 10 bases at V and 4 bases at J; junction bases unmatched: 8. This CDR3 reads CATGDRGGYEQYF. Here the CDR3 DNA reads TGTGCCACCGGTGACAGGGGGGGTTACGAGCAGTACTTC.

The chain employs TRBV5-1 and TRBJ2-1; a weak D match, TRBD2 (6 bases). V was pared by 2 bases and J by 10 bases, with 10 bases between. CDR3 size: 12 residues. Germline values: CDR1 SGHRS, CDR2 YFSETQ. The CDR3 region has the DNA TGCGCCAGCAGCTTTCCGGGAGAGGAGCAGTTCTTC. This encodes CASSFPGEEQFF.

V gene TRBV7-2 combines with J gene TRBJ2-5; 12 nucleotides match TRBD2. Trimming took 4 bases from V and 1 from J; bases not matched to a gene: 4. Germline V gene lookup returns CDR1 SGHTA and CDR2 FQGNSA. The CDR3 loop spans 16 amino acids. The CDR3 is CASSSGLAGFQETQYF. CDR3 DNA sequence: TGTGCCAGCAGCTCGGGACTAGCGGGTTTCCAAGAGACCCAGTACTTC.

The genes are TRBV25-1 and TRBJ2-5; no clear D gene. The CDR3 runs 14 residues. Trimming removed 0 bases at V and 9 bases at J, with 14 bases between. Germline-derived CDR1 and CDR2 are MGHDK and SYGVNS. The CDR3 coding sequence is TGTGCCAGCAGTGAATATCTGGTAGCTGAGGCCCAGTACTTC. Its translation: CASSEYLVAEAQYF. The full variable domain, with the rest looked up from reference TRBV25-1 and TRBJ2-5, is EADIYQTPRYLVIGTGKKITLECSQTMGHDKMYWYQQDPGMELHLIHYSYGVNSTEKGDLSSESTVSRIRTEHFPLTLESARPSHTSQYLCASSEYLVAEAQYFGPGTRLLVL.

The chain uses TRBV5-6 and TRBJ2-5, with 9 nucleotides matching TRBD1. After removal of 4 bases from V and 1 base from J, the junction contained 2 bases not matched to a gene. This CDR3 is 14 amino acids long. In germline, CDR1 is SGHDT, CDR2 YYEEEE. CDR3 loop: CASSRTGAQETQYF. In DNA form, the CDR3 reads TGTGCCAGCAGCCGGACAGGGGCCCAAGAGACCCAGTACTTC.

This clone has only a few counts. The chain recombines TRBV2 with TRBJ2-2; 7 nucleotides match TRBD1. J gave up 6 bases and V 2 bases, and 3 bases lay outside the gene matches. The CDR3 runs 14 residues. Germline-derived CDR1 and CDR2 are SNHLY and FYNNEI. The CDR3 loop is CASSELGGAGELFF. CDR3 DNA sequence: TGTGCCAGCAGTGAATTAGGGGGCGCCGGGGAGCTGTTTTTT.

The rearrangement links TRBV6-1 to TRBJ2-7, with D unresolved. Germline V lookup: CDR1 MNHNS, CDR2 SASEGT. V lost 3 bases and J 3 bases, leaving 9 bases between the germline ends. The CDR3 consists of 13 residues. The CDR3 loop reads CASSEELLYEQYV. In DNA, the CDR3 is TGTGCCAGCAGTGAGGAGCTCCTCTACGAGCAGTACGTC.

The chain uses TRBV7-9 and TRBJ2-7; D is perhaps TRBD1 (5 bases). Deletions cut 5 bases from V and 0 bases from J, with 14 bases between. Germline CDR1 reads SEHNR; CDR2 reads FQNEAQ (reference sequence). CDR3 length: 15 residues. CDR3 amino acids: CASSPITGSSYEQYF. The CDR3 bases are TGTGCCAGCAGCCCCATTACAGGTAGCTCCTACGAGCAGTACTTC.

This chain connects TRBV6-5 to TRBJ1-2; TRBD1 aligns across 8 bases. CDR1 is MNHEY and CDR2 is SVGAGI in the germline V gene. The CDR3 has 14 residues. The V segment lost 8 bases and the J segment 8 bases; nucleotides outside the gene matches: 13. As DNA, the CDR3 is TGTGCCAGCGGCGCGGCAGGGGGCGCTGGCGGCTACACCTTC. Encoded protein: CASGAAGGAGGYTF.

The genes are TRBV6-5 and TRBJ1-1, with 7 positions matching TRBD1. V lost 0 bases and J lost 1; bases outside the gene matches: 5. Germline lookup yields CDR1 MNHEY and CDR2 SVGAGI. The length of the CDR3 is 16 residues. CDR3 DNA: TGTGCCAGCAGTTACTCCCCTAGGACAGGGAACACTGAAGCTTTCTTT. Its protein is CASSYSPRTGNTEAFF.

The chain couples TRBV6-5 to TRBJ1-1; D possibly corresponds to TRBD1 (6 bases). The CDR3 is made up of 14 amino acids. V lost 3 bases and J lost 1, with 9 bases in between. Germline CDR1 reads MNHEY; CDR2 reads SVGAGI. The CDR3 protein is CASSYEGGNTEAFF. The CDR3 nucleotides read TGTGCCAGCAGTTATGAAGGGGGGAACACTGAAGCTTTCTTT.

The chain recombines TRBV7-9 with TRBJ1-2, with a weak D call TRBD1 (6 bases). The CDR3 consists of 19 residues. Trimming stripped 4 bases from V and 5 bases from J, with 29 bases between. Germline CDR1 and CDR2: SEHNR and FQNEAQ (reference sequence). The CDR3 coding sequence is TGTGCCAGCAGCTCAATCCCCCCCCGGACAGTTACCGGAGTATATGGCTACACCTTC. This sequence encodes CASSSIPPRTVTGVYGYTF.

The J gene is TRBJ2-2, the V gene TRBV7-8; 7 bases are shared with TRBD2. V gave up 5 bases and J gave up 7 bases; unmatched junction bases: 16. CDR1 is SGHVS and CDR2 is FQNEAQ in the germline V gene. The CDR3 runs to 17 residues. The CDR3 sequence: CASSQAKSGMFGGELFF. In DNA, the CDR3 is TGTGCCAGCAGCCAAGCTAAGAGCGGGATGTTCGGCGGGGAGCTGTTTTTT.

This rearrangement joins TRBV6-1 to TRBJ1-5; possibly TRBD1 for D (6 bases). The CDR3 covers 18 residues. CDR1 and CDR2 (germline): MNHNS, SASEGT. Trimming removed 2 bases from V and 4 bases from J, with 21 bases in between. The CDR3 nucleotides read TGTGCCAGCAGTGAATCACAGGGAGGGATACATAGAAATCAGCCCCAGCATTTT. It is translated as CASSESQGGIHRNQPQHF.

The J gene is TRBJ2-3, the V gene TRBV18, with a weak D call TRBD1 (6 bases). Germline CDR1 KGHSH, CDR2 LQKENI. The CDR3 sequence is 16 residues long. V was shortened by 2 bases and J by 5 bases, with 17 bases between the two germline ends. CDR3 residues: CASSPEVGALGDTQYF. CDR3 nucleotides: TGTGCCAGCTCACCAGAGGTGGGGGCGCTCGGAGATACGCAGTATTTT.

The chain recombines TRBV19 with TRBJ1-1; D is ambiguous. The CDR3 runs to 13 residues. The V gene lost 9 bases and the J gene lost 0 bases, with 11 bases spanning the gap. CDR1 is LNHDA and CDR2 is SQIVND in the germline V gene (reference sequence). CDR3 amino acids: CASSEPLNTEAFF. DNA of the CDR3: TGTGCCAGCTCAGAACCCTTGAACACTGAAGCTTTCTTT.

This chain joins TRBV7-9 and TRBJ2-1, with D uncertain. The CDR3 loop spans 12 amino acids. CDR1 SEHNR and CDR2 FQNEAQ come from the germline V gene (reference sequence). V was cut by 2 bases and J by 9 bases, with 8 bases left in between. DNA of the CDR3: TGTGCCAGCAGCTTACTAGGAATTGAGCAGTTCTTC. As protein: CASSLLGIEQFF.

This clone appeared a single time. The chain is built from TRBV5-4 and TRBJ2-2; 16 nucleotides agree with TRBD2. CDR3 size: 19 residues. V lost 3 bases to trimming and J lost 5 bases; unmatched junction nucleotides: 10. Germline V gene sequence: CDR1 SGHNT, CDR2 YYREEE (reference sequence). The CDR3 is CASSSGTSGGAGPTGELFF. The CDR3 DNA reads TGTGCCAGCAGCTCCGGGACTAGCGGGGGGGCCGGTCCGACCGGGGAGCTGTTTTTT.

The chain has TRBV5-5 and TRBJ1-6; 8 nucleotides line up with TRBD1. Germline CDR1 SGHKS, CDR2 YYEKEE (reference sequence). The CDR3 has 16 amino acids. J gave up 7 bases and V 2 bases, and 8 bases lay outside the gene matches. CDR3 in DNA: TGTGCCAGCAGCTTTGCCGGGGGACAGGCGAATTCACCCCTCCACTTT. Its protein is CASSFAGGQANSPLHF.